Each of the 17 T cell receptor beta chains below was sequenced from the same sample in a study of shared clonotypes between healthy human individuals. The table came from immunoSEQ multiplex PCR; TCRdb's copy has only in-frame clones and leaves some out. The sample holds millions of clones, 90% to 95% seen once. The sequenced material came from naive CD4+ T cells from PBMCs. Indicated subset: CD45RA+ positively selected. The source is a man younger than 35 in good health. Some clones in this sample may be carry-over from other donors' samples.

The chain carries TRBV18 and TRBJ1-1, with 8 bases that match TRBD1. This CDR3 comprises 16 residues. Germline V CDR1 and CDR2: KGHSH, LQKENI. J gave up 0 bases and V 3 bases, and 6 bases lay outside the gene matches. This CDR3 is CASSPQGAGLNTEAFF. In nucleotides, the CDR3 is TGTGCCAGCTCACCCCAGGGGGCGGGTCTGAACACTGAAGCTTTCTTT.

This rearrangement joins TRBV28 to TRBJ1-1; perhaps TRBD1 as D (6 bases). Between the trimmed V and J ends, which lost 2 bases and 1 base, there was a span of 20 bases. The CDR3 length is 18 residues. From germline, CDR1 is MDHEN and CDR2 SYDVKM. DNA of the CDR3: TGTGCCAGCAGTTTACGGCTCCTACAGGGTCCCTCGAACACTGAAGCTTTCTTT. Translation: CASSLRLLQGPSNTEAFF.

This clone appeared a few times. The chain is built from TRBV18 and TRBJ1-1; no reliable D call. CDR1 is KGHSH, CDR2 LQKENI, per germline. Trimming took 2 bases from V and 3 from J, leaving 7 bases between them. The CDR3 is 13 amino acids. CDR3 bases: TGTGCCAGCTCACCAATCCTGGACACTGAAGCTTTCTTT. Its translation: CASSPILDTEAFF.

The gene calls are TRBV19 and TRBJ2-2; D remains ambiguous. Trimming shortened V by 4 bases and J by 0 bases, and 6 bases separated the two germline ends. Germline lookup yields CDR1 LNHDA and CDR2 SQIVND (reference sequence). This CDR3 is 14 amino acids long. CDR3 sequence reads: CASSRSANTGELFF. CDR3 nucleotides: TGTGCCAGTAGTAGATCGGCGAACACCGGGGAGCTGTTTTTT.

V is TRBV18 and J is TRBJ2-7, with D perhaps TRBD2 (6 bases). This CDR3 contains 15 residues. CDR1 is KGHSH, CDR2 LQKENI, per germline. The ends were cut back, 2 bases at V and 3 bases at J, with 14 bases in the middle. CDR3 region: CASSPEGRDDYEQYF. The CDR3 nucleotides are TGTGCCAGCTCACCAGAAGGGCGGGACGACTACGAGCAGTACTTC.

The gene calls are TRBV5-1 and TRBJ1-1; D remains unclear. Germline lookup yields CDR1 SGHRS and CDR2 YFSETQ. This CDR3 spans 13 amino acids. V was shortened by 5 bases and J by 1 base, with 9 bases between the two germline ends. CDR3 nucleotides: TGCGCCAGCAGGATTTCAGAGAACACTGAAGCTTTCTTT. It is translated as CASRISENTEAFF.

The J gene is TRBJ1-2, the V gene TRBV9; perhaps TRBD1 as D (6 bases). This CDR3 has 14 amino acids. Trimming stripped 1 base from V and 2 bases from J, with 9 bases between. Germline assignment: CDR1 SGDLS and CDR2 YYNGEE. CDR3 coding DNA: TGTGCCAGCAGCGTACAGGGGACAAACTATGGCTACACCTTC. Its translation: CASSVQGTNYGYTF. The full variable domain, its missing parts supplied by reference TRBV9 and TRBJ1-2, is DSGVTQTPKHLITATGQRVTLRCSPRSGDLSVYWYQQSLDQGLQFLIQYYNGEERAKGNILERFSAQQFPDLHSELNLSSLELGDSALYFCASSVQGTNYGYTFGSGTRLTVV.

The chain employs TRBV25-1 and TRBJ2-7; 8 bases are shared with TRBD2. The CDR3 runs 15 residues. The V gene's germline CDR1 is MGHDK and CDR2 SYGVNS. The trim removed 2 bases at V and 7 bases at J, leaving 10 bases unmatched. The chain's CDR3 is CASSELAGVGREQYF. The CDR3 DNA follows: TGTGCCAGCAGTGAACTAGCGGGCGTGGGGCGGGAGCAGTACTTC.

V gene TRBV28 combines with J gene TRBJ1-5, with D maybe TRBD1 (5 bases). Germline lookup yields CDR1 MDHEN and CDR2 SYDVKM. This CDR3 has 12 amino acids. V gave up 5 bases and J gave up 10 bases, with 12 bases separating them. CDR3 coding DNA: TGTGCCAGCAGTCCCAGGACAATTCCCCAGCATTTT. This codes for CASSPRTIPQHF.

The genes are TRBV28 and TRBJ1-1; TRBD1 might be the D (6 bases). The CDR3 runs 15 residues. Trimming removed 8 bases at V and 0 bases at J, with 16 bases between. Germline V gene sequence: CDR1 MDHEN, CDR2 SYDVKM. In DNA form, the CDR3 reads TGTGCCAGCCCAAACCCCGGGGGCGTGAACACTGAAGCTTTCTTT. Protein: CASPNPGGVNTEAFF.

V gene TRBV30 combines with J gene TRBJ1-6; 9 nucleotides match TRBD1. Germline assignment: CDR1 GTSNPN and CDR2 SVGIG (reference sequence). V lost 8 bases and J lost 10; bases outside the gene matches: 9. The CDR3 is 13 residues long. The CDR3 here is CAGKTGGRSPLHF. In DNA form, the CDR3 reads TGTGCCGGAAAGACAGGGGGTCGGTCACCCCTCCACTTT.

CDR3 DNA: TGTGCCAGCAGCAGAGGGACAGGGGTTGAGCATTTT. It codes for CASSRGTGVEHF. The genes are TRBV7-9 and TRBJ1-5, with 10 bases matching TRBD1. Per germline, CDR1 SEHNR and CDR2 FQNEAQ (reference sequence). This CDR3 is built from 12 residues. The J segment lost 14 bases and the V segment lost 5 bases, leaving 6 bases of the junction unmatched.

V gene TRBV5-1 combines with J gene TRBJ1-4, with TRBD1 as a possible D gene (6 bases). From germline, CDR1 is SGHRS and CDR2 YFSETQ. Trimming took 1 base from V and 8 from J, leaving 9 bases between them. This CDR3 spans 13 amino acids. The CDR3 bases are TGCGCCAGCAGCTTGACAGGGAACGAAAAACTGTTTTTT. Protein product: CASSLTGNEKLFF.

V usage is TRBV5-1 and J usage is TRBJ2-3; D uncertain. This CDR3 comprises 15 residues. Trimming pared 4 bases from V and 0 bases from J, leaving 12 bases between. Germline values: CDR1 SGHRS, CDR2 YFSETQ. The CDR3 protein is CASSRDRQSTDTQYF. The CDR3 nucleotides are TGCGCCAGCAGCCGTGACCGACAAAGCACAGATACGCAGTATTTT.

On this clone: One junction end does not reproduce the germline sequence, and a read error may be involved. This rearrangement joins TRBV9 to TRBJ2-3; D remains ambiguous. Looked up from germline, CDR1 is SGDLS and CDR2 is YYNGEE. The CDR3 is made up of 14 amino acids. The CDR3 DNA reads as TGTGCCAGCAGCGTAGAGGGTAGCACACATACGCAGTATTTT. This sequence encodes CASSVEGSTHTQYF.

This chain joins TRBV6-1 and TRBJ2-2, with D uncertain. The CDR3 is 15 amino acids. Trimming cost V 2 bases and J 3 bases, with 10 bases left between them. Per the germline V gene, CDR1 is MNHNS and CDR2 is SASEGT. The CDR3 reads CASSEFLFHTGELFF. CDR3 nucleotide sequence: TGTGCCAGCAGTGAATTTCTATTCCACACCGGGGAGCTGTTTTTT.

This chain uses TRBV5-1 with TRBJ2-7; D may match TRBD1 or TRBD2 (5 bases each). CDR1 SGHRS and CDR2 YFSETQ come from the germline V gene. This CDR3 spans 16 amino acids. Trimming took 4 bases from V and 1 from J, leaving 18 bases between them. The DNA for the CDR3 is TGCGCCAGCAGCCCCACGATCGGGGCACCTTCCTACGAGCAGTACTTC. This sequence encodes CASSPTIGAPSYEQYF. Full variable domain (remainder filled in from reference TRBV5-1 and TRBJ2-7): KAGVTQTPRYLIKTRGQQVTLSCSPISGHRSVSWYQQTPGQGLQFLFEYFSETQRNKGNFPGRFSGRQFSNSRSEMNVSTLELGDSALYLCASSPTIGAPSYEQYFGPGTRLTVT.